One sample yielded the 24 T cell receptor beta chains listed below, sequenced in a study of blood T cell repertoires in COVID-19. Clones were read by immunoSEQ multiplex PCR, and TCRdb kept only the in-frame ones, dropping some. Counted here are approximately 290,000 clones, approximately 85% occurring once; the ten biggest clones make up 0.75% to 0.95%. The sample was peripheral blood. Receptors originate from a human donor with COVID-19, enrolled during active disease. The donor label of this sample is uncertain.

The sample holds one count of this clone. This rearrangement joins TRBV25-1 to TRBJ1-4; TRBD1 might be the D (6 bases). This CDR3 comprises 16 residues. Per germline, CDR1 MGHDK and CDR2 SYGVNS. V lost 3 bases to trimming and J lost 0 bases, with 11 bases between them. The CDR3 is CASSDTPGATNEKLFF. In nucleotides, the CDR3 is TGTGCCAGCAGTGATACCCCAGGGGCAACTAATGAAAAACTGTTTTTT.

This clone has just one count. This sequence joins TRBV19 and TRBJ2-4; maybe TRBD1 (6 bases). The germline CDR1 and CDR2 sequences are LNHDA and SQIVND (reference sequence). CDR3 length: 17 residues. Trimming cost V 1 base and J 8 bases, with 21 bases left between them. The CDR3 nucleotides read TGTGCCAGTAGTATAGTCGGGGACAACTCCTTGGGAGACATTCAGTACTTC. Translation gives CASSIVGDNSLGDIQYF.

V gene TRBV27 combines with J gene TRBJ1-4; 7 bases agree with TRBD1. This CDR3 has 16 residues. The germline V gene has CDR1 MNHEY and CDR2 SMNVEV (reference sequence). V lost 5 bases to trimming and J lost 0 bases; unmatched junction nucleotides: 6. This CDR3 is CASSGTATATNEKLFF. The CDR3 nucleotides read TGTGCCAGCAGTGGGACAGCAACTGCAACTAATGAAAAACTGTTTTTT.

This clone was seen a handful of times. The V gene is TRBV29-1, the J gene TRBJ2-7; the match to TRBD1 covers 7 bases. Trimming took 7 bases from V and 0 from J; bases not matched to a gene: 3. CDR1 and CDR2 from the germline V gene are SQVTM and ANQGSEA. The CDR3 contains 12 residues. In nucleotides, the CDR3 is TGCAGCGCACGGGACAGCTCCTACGAGCAGTACTTC. It translates to CSARDSSYEQYF.

The chain combines TRBV5-1 with TRBJ2-7; 11 bases map to TRBD2. The CDR3 loop spans 14 amino acids. Trimming removed 4 bases from V and 4 bases from J; junction bases left unmatched: 4. The germline CDR1 and CDR2 sequences are SGHRS and YFSETQ. The CDR3 sequence: CASSTTSGSYEQYF. The CDR3 DNA sequence: TGCGCCAGCAGCACAACTAGCGGGAGTTACGAGCAGTACTTC.

The V call is TRBV2, the J call TRBJ2-1, with TRBD1 matching 7 bases. The germline gives CDR1 SNHLY, CDR2 FYNNEI. With 1 base clipped from V and 2 bases from J, the junction kept 2 bases outside the gene matches. The CDR3 totals 15 residues. The CDR3 reads CASSEGGQPYNEQFF. The CDR3 DNA reads TGTGCCAGCAGTGAAGGGGGACAGCCCTACAATGAGCAGTTCTTC.

The chain is built from TRBV7-2 and TRBJ2-3; D unclear. Germline CDR1 reads SGHTA; CDR2 reads FQGNSA. V lost 0 bases and J lost 4, with 17 bases in between. CDR3 length equals 17 residues. CDR3 sequence: CASSLASRGARADTQYF. CDR3 in DNA: TGTGCCAGCAGCTTAGCCAGTCGCGGCGCTAGAGCAGATACGCAGTATTTT.

V and J are TRBV5-1 and TRBJ2-2, with a tentative D call TRBD1 (6 bases). The V end was cut by 2 bases, the J end by 6 bases, with 14 bases between. The CDR3 extends over 15 amino acids. From germline, CDR1 is SGHRS and CDR2 YFSETQ. The CDR3 spells CASSLIQGRAGELFF. The CDR3 coding sequence is TGCGCCAGCAGCTTAATACAGGGCAGGGCCGGGGAGCTGTTTTTT.

The chain couples TRBV29-1 to TRBJ2-1, with 7 nucleotides matching TRBD1. Germline CDR1 SQVTM, CDR2 ANQGSEA. There are 14 residues in the CDR3. The junction had 4 bases not matched to a gene; V was cut back by 3 bases and J by 2 bases. The CDR3 reads CSVDVQGPYNEQFF. The CDR3 DNA follows: TGCAGCGTTGATGTACAGGGGCCCTACAATGAGCAGTTCTTC.

V and J are TRBV27 and TRBJ2-5, with TRBD2 as a possible D gene (5 bases). Germline V lookup: CDR1 MNHEY, CDR2 SMNVEV (reference sequence). V was clipped by 3 bases and J by 13 bases, with 18 bases between them. The CDR3 extends over 13 amino acids. This CDR3 is CASSLNRPSRAYF. The CDR3 DNA sequence: TGTGCCAGCAGTTTGAACCGCCCTAGCCGGGCGTACTTC.

This chain joins TRBV6-5 and TRBJ2-5; 7 bases fit TRBD2. The CDR3 contains 14 residues. Unmatched junction bases numbered 9, after V lost 7 bases and J lost 4 bases. Germline-derived CDR1 and CDR2 are MNHEY and SVGAGI. CDR3: CASTPPGGAETQYF. CDR3 coding DNA: TGTGCCAGCACCCCCCCGGGAGGAGCAGAGACCCAGTACTTC.

Here the CDR3 reads CASSLVTSSYGYTF. The CDR3 DNA reads as TGCGCCAGCAGCTTGGTGACATCATCCTATGGCTACACCTTC. The V call is TRBV5-1, the J call TRBJ1-2, with D unresolved. V lost 0 bases and J 4 bases, leaving 10 bases between the germline ends. CDR1 and CDR2 from the germline V gene are SGHRS and YFSETQ. The CDR3 loop spans 14 amino acids.

The chain is built from TRBV19 and TRBJ2-1; 7 bases agree with TRBD2. The trim removed 3 bases at V and 5 bases at J, leaving 1 base unmatched. The germline gives CDR1 LNHDA, CDR2 SQIVND (reference sequence). The CDR3 runs 13 residues. The CDR3 sequence: CASSIGGDNEQFF. CDR3 in DNA: TGTGCCAGTAGTATTGGGGGGGACAATGAGCAGTTCTTC.

This chain uses TRBV19 with TRBJ1-1; 10 bases are shared with TRBD1. The trim removed 4 bases at V and 5 bases at J, leaving 1 base unmatched. Germline-derived CDR1 and CDR2 are LNHDA and SQIVND (reference sequence). This CDR3 spans 13 amino acids. Here the CDR3 reads CASSTGQGTEAFF. CDR3 DNA: TGTGCCAGTAGTACGGGACAGGGGACTGAAGCTTTCTTT. Using reference TRBV19 and TRBJ1-1 for the parts outside the CDR3, the full variable domain is DGGITQSPKYLFRKEGQNVTLSCEQNLNHDAMYWYRQDPGQGLRLIYYSQIVNDFQKGDIAEGYSVSREKKESFPLTVTSAQKNPTAFYLCASSTGQGTEAFFGQGTRLTVV.

The J gene is TRBJ1-6, the V gene TRBV6-4, with D perhaps TRBD1 (6 bases). Trimming took 6 bases from V and 7 from J, leaving 10 bases between them. CDR1 and CDR2 from the germline V gene are MRHNA and SNTAGT. The CDR3 totals 13 residues. The CDR3, as DNA: TGTGCCAGCAGCTCGGACAGAAATTCACCCCTCCACTTT. Its protein is CASSSDRNSPLHF.

This clone was counted once. The chain joins TRBV5-1 to TRBJ2-6, with D tentatively TRBD2 (6 bases). Trimming left V 1 base short and J 0 bases short, with 11 bases between. Germline V gene sequence: CDR1 SGHRS, CDR2 YFSETQ. This CDR3 is 17 amino acids long. The CDR3 is CASSLTSLASGANVLTF. The CDR3 bases are TGCGCCAGCAGCTTGACTAGCTTAGCCTCTGGGGCCAACGTCCTGACTTTC. The full variable domain, in which reference TRBV5-1 and TRBJ2-6 provide the parts outside the CDR3, is KAGVTQTPRYLIKTRGQQVTLSCSPISGHRSVSWYQQTPGQGLQFLFEYFSETQRNKGNFPGRFSGRQFSNSRSEMNVSTLELGDSALYLCASSLTSLASGANVLTFGAGSRLTVL.

The chain links TRBV5-5 to TRBJ2-3, with TRBD2 as a possible D gene (5 bases). V was trimmed by 0 bases and J by 2 bases, leaving 10 bases between them. The germline V gene encodes CDR1 SGHKS and CDR2 YYEKEE (reference sequence). CDR3 size: 15 residues. CDR3 coding DNA: TGTGCCAGCAGCTTGGCGGGGTATCCCACAGATACGCAGTATTTT. Protein sequence: CASSLAGYPTDTQYF.

This chain connects TRBV30 to TRBJ2-3, with TRBD2 matching over 7 bases. The CDR3 spans 13 residues. J lost 2 bases, V lost 3 bases, and 2 bases had no gene match. CDR1 and CDR2 (germline): GTSNPN, SVGIG (reference sequence). The CDR3 sequence is CAWRREPTDTQYF. Written as DNA, the CDR3 is TGTGCCTGGAGGCGGGAGCCCACAGATACGCAGTATTTT.

This chain links TRBV13 with TRBJ1-1; 8 bases map to TRBD1. Trimming removed 6 bases from V and 1 base from J; junction bases left unmatched: 7. The length of the CDR3 is 15 residues. Per germline, CDR1 PRHDT and CDR2 FYEKMQ (reference sequence). Written as DNA, the CDR3 is TGTGCCAGCAGGTCCCCCAGGGGGCAGAACACTGAAGCTTTCTTT. This gives the protein CASRSPRGQNTEAFF.

This clone was seen a few times. The CDR3 bases are TGTGCCATCAGTGAAATTTTTGGAGGTCGCTCCTATAATTCACCCCTCCACTTT. It codes for CAISEIFGGRSYNSPLHF. The rearrangement links TRBV10-3 to TRBJ1-6; D remains ambiguous. This CDR3 has 18 amino acids. Trimming pared 3 bases from V and 0 bases from J, leaving 15 bases between. CDR1 is ENHRY, CDR2 SYGVKD, per germline.

The chain links TRBV7-2 to TRBJ2-3; D possibly corresponds to TRBD1 (5 bases). Trimming left V 5 bases short and J 1 base short, with 10 bases between. Germline CDR1 reads SGHTA; CDR2 reads FQGNSA. This CDR3 region has 14 residues. CDR3 nucleotide sequence: TGTGCCAGCAGCCCAAGGGGTCGCACAGATACGCAGTATTTT. It translates to CASSPRGRTDTQYF.

This chain links TRBV11-2 with TRBJ1-2, with TRBD1 matching 7 bases. V was pared by 1 base and J by 6 bases, with 2 bases of the junction left unmatched. The CDR3 is 13 residues long. CDR1 is SGHAT and CDR2 is FQNNGV in the germline V gene. The CDR3 region has the DNA TGTGCCAGCAGCTTAGGCAGGGGGAATGGCTACACCTTC. This encodes CASSLGRGNGYTF.

The chain employs TRBV6-5 and TRBJ1-1; 8 nucleotides agree with TRBD1. This CDR3 comprises 15 residues. In germline, CDR1 is MNHEY, CDR2 SVGAGI. The V gene end was trimmed by 4 bases and the J gene end by 6 bases; junction bases not matched to a gene: 10. CDR3 DNA sequence: TGTGCCAGCAGTTCGCCCCGGACAGGGCCGCCTGAAGCTTTCTTT. This gives the protein CASSSPRTGPPEAFF.

This clone was seen just once. This chain joins TRBV29-1 and TRBJ1-1; 7 bases are shared with TRBD1. This CDR3 comprises 13 residues. Germline loops: CDR1 SQVTM, CDR2 ANQGSEA. The V and J ends lost 7 bases and 3 bases, in that order; junction bases with no gene match: 8. As DNA, the CDR3 is TGCAGCGGGATGGGACAGACGGACACTGAAGCTTTCTTT. It specifies CSGMGQTDTEAFF.